This entry concerns a single TCR beta chain. These data are taken from a study of CD8+CD57+ T cells in acquired aplastic anemia. All sequencing subjects had displayed CD8+CD57+ cell expansion on flow cytometry. The germline gives CDR1 DFQATT, CDR2 SNEGSKA (reference sequence). The CDR3 has 13 amino acids. Trimming removed 4 bases from V and 0 bases from J, with 9 bases in between. The use of genomic DNA as template underpinned the TCR beta VDJ and CDR3 profiling. In TCRdb, the reads were re-called with MiXCR into one record per CDR3 protein. The data contain 260,000 or so distinct CDR3 sequences, roughly 80% of them singletons.

The chain recombines TRBV20-1 with TRBJ1-1; D is ambiguous. The sequence derives from a human donor with aplastic anemia. The sequencing sample was made of sorted CD4+, CD8+, or CD8+CD57+ T cells (not recorded which) from PBMCs. The CDR3 DNA sequence: TGCAGTGCTACCCTCGGGGTGAACACTGAAGCTTTCTTT. It codes for CSATLGVNTEAFF.